This T cell receptor (beta chain) was found in a study of control samples from healthy donors and cancer patients. The sample holds one count of this clone. Trimming left V 0 bases short and J 4 bases short, with 19 bases between. Germline CDR1 is SGHNT and CDR2 is YYREEE (reference sequence). The CDR3 has 17 residues. Profiling relied on immunoSEQ multiplex PCR, and the TCRdb table lists in-frame clones only, not all of them. The sample carries some 130,000 clones, less than 95% recorded once. The sample was blood. V and J are TRBV5-4 and TRBJ1-2; tentatively, D is TRBD1 (5 bases). This clonotype was sampled from a young man in good health. CDR3 DNA: TGTGCCAGCAGCTTGGCCGGAGGGGCCGAGGGAGCCTATGGCTACACCTTC. Translation gives CASSLAGGAEGAYGYTF.